This T cell receptor (beta chain) is from a study of OX40 agonist ivuxolimab in advanced cancers. As for the study in general: Melanoma, hepatocellular carcinoma, head and neck or renal cell cancer occurred in dose-escalation patients. Findings of the study overall: Nonresponders included some who also had low normalized T-cell clonal expansion. Partly responding patients at 0.1-3.0 mg/kg showed some of the smallest clonal expansion. On average, a greater number of expanded clones characterised CD8+ T cells relative to CD4+.

This CDR3 spans 15 amino acids. CDR1 and CDR2 from the germline V gene are MGHRA and YSYEKL. Trimming took 4 bases from V and 3 from J, leaving 15 bases between them. As to this clone: Its specificity is not known.

The method was immunoSEQ multiplex PCR; TCRdb's version includes in-frame clones alone and lacks a portion of them. Among 7,000 to 7,500 clones, over 80% were seen once, and the ten largest hold roughly 80%. This sequence joins TRBV4-1 and TRBJ1-1; D is unclear. Source: CD4+ or CD8+ T cells sorted from blood, taken in a trial of the OX40 agonist ivuxolimab. The receptor was derived from an adult with an advanced solid tumor such as melanoma, head and neck, liver or kidney cancer. The DNA for the CDR3 is TGCGCCAGCAGCCGATACGGTTTGTGGGACACTGAAGCTTTCTTT. This sequence encodes CASSRYGLWDTEAFF.